Below are 12 T cell receptor beta chains sequenced from a single sample in a study of blood T cell repertoires in COVID-19. Data came from immunoSEQ multiplex PCR; TCRdb stores just in-frame clones and leaves some out. The sample lists more than 450,000 clones, around 90% seen once, with around 0.7% in the top ten. Source material: PBMCs or T cells enriched from blood (not recorded which). These receptor sequences come from a woman between 18 and 29 years old who had recovered from COVID-19.

This chain uses TRBV2 with TRBJ2-7; TRBD1 matches 8 bases. The ends lost 7 bases at V and 0 bases at J; junction bases unmatched: 8. The germline V gene has CDR1 SNHLY and CDR2 FYNNEI. This CDR3 has 15 amino acids. CDR3 amino acids: CASKSGGEDSYEQYF. The CDR3 DNA reads TGTGCCAGCAAATCAGGGGGCGAAGACTCCTACGAGCAGTACTTC.

The rearrangement joins TRBV16 to TRBJ2-3; the match to TRBD2 covers 11 bases. This CDR3 comprises 15 residues. The germline gives CDR1 KGHSY, CDR2 FQNENV. V gave up 3 bases and J gave up 9 bases; unmatched junction bases: 8. Written as DNA, the CDR3 is TGTGCCAGCAGCCAGCCTCTAGCGGGGGGCGAGACGCAGTATTTT. The encoded protein is CASSQPLAGGETQYF.

The V call is TRBV3-1 (or the pseudogene TRBV3-2), the J call TRBJ2-3; the D is unclear. Trimming pared 4 bases from V and 1 base from J, leaving 3 bases between. Germline-derived CDR1 and CDR2 are LGHDT and YNNKEL (reference sequence). The CDR3 loop spans 12 amino acids. CDR3 residues: CASSPRTDTQYF. CDR3 nucleotides: TGTGCCAGCAGCCCTCGCACAGATACGCAGTATTTT.

J is TRBJ1-1 and V is TRBV5-1; D gene ambiguous. Looked up from germline, CDR1 is SGHRS and CDR2 is YFSETQ. The V gene lost 4 bases and the J gene lost 1 base, with 14 bases spanning the gap. The CDR3 has 15 amino acids. DNA of the CDR3: TGCGCCAGCAGCCAACGACGAGCGTGGAACACTGAAGCTTTCTTT. Amino acids: CASSQRRAWNTEAFF.

The rearrangement uses TRBV30 and TRBJ1-2; 8 bases are a match to TRBD1. The CDR3 covers 14 residues. V gave up 3 bases and J gave up 8 bases; unmatched junction bases: 11. Per germline, CDR1 GTSNPN and CDR2 SVGIG (reference sequence). The chain's CDR3 is CAWSLPSRGQGYTF. The CDR3 DNA is TGTGCCTGGAGCCTCCCCTCCAGGGGGCAAGGCTACACCTTC.

This clone was seen a single time. V usage is TRBV6-1 and J usage is TRBJ1-5; D perhaps matches TRBD1 (6 bases). Germline lookup yields CDR1 MNHNS and CDR2 SASEGT. The length of the CDR3 is 16 residues. The ends were cut back, 3 bases at V and 3 bases at J, with 15 bases in the middle. The CDR3 DNA reads as TGTGCCAGCAGTGACAGGGGCGCCACTATCAATCAGCCCCAGCATTTT. This encodes CASSDRGATINQPQHF.

V gene TRBV5-4 combines with J gene TRBJ1-6; 9 nucleotides match TRBD1. CDR1 and CDR2 (germline): SGHNT, YYREEE (reference sequence). V shed 3 bases and J 9 bases; nucleotides not matched to a gene: 7. The CDR3 is made up of 15 amino acids. Written as DNA, the CDR3 is TGTGCCAGCAGCTCTCCGGGACAGGGAGGTTCACCCCTCCACTTT. Protein product: CASSSPGQGGSPLHF.

The chain recombines TRBV4-2 with TRBJ2-2; 12 bases are shared with TRBD2. The CDR3 is 17 residues long. The germline gives CDR1 LGHNA, CDR2 YNFKEQ. The trim removed 0 bases at V and 6 bases at J, leaving 5 bases unmatched. CDR3 residues: CASSQDLSSGGAGELFF. The CDR3 coding sequence is TGTGCCAGCAGCCAAGATCTTTCTAGCGGGGGGGCCGGGGAGCTGTTTTTT.

This clone has a single count. CDR3 DNA: TGTGCCAGCAGTTTAGCCAGCTATGGCTACACCTTC. Protein: CASSLASYGYTF. This chain connects TRBV12-3 or TRBV12-4 to TRBJ1-2; D ambiguous. The CDR3 runs 12 residues. V lost 0 bases, J lost 4 bases, and 3 bases lay in between.

The chain links TRBV7-3 to TRBJ2-1; 9 bases are a match to TRBD1. There are 15 residues in the CDR3. The V and J ends lost 5 bases and 3 bases, in that order; junction bases with no gene match: 5. Per germline, CDR1 SGHTA and CDR2 FQGTGA. For the CDR3, the DNA is TGTGCCAGCAGCACAACAGGGGGCGTCTACAATGAGCAGTTCTTC. Translated: CASSTTGGVYNEQFF.

V and J are TRBV5-1 and TRBJ2-3; D is unclear. V dropped 5 bases and J dropped 3 bases, with 13 bases sitting between them. Germline loops: CDR1 SGHRS, CDR2 YFSETQ. The CDR3 is made up of 14 amino acids. The CDR3 DNA sequence: TGCGCCAGCAGATTCCAGGCCCCGACAGATACGCAGTATTTT. This gives the protein CASRFQAPTDTQYF.

V gene TRBV20-1 combines with J gene TRBJ1-6; D call uncertain. This CDR3 comprises 13 residues. The germline CDR1 and CDR2 sequences are DFQATT and SNEGSKA (reference sequence). V was clipped by 3 bases and J by 4 bases, with 7 bases between them. Here the CDR3 reads CSASTGYNSPLHF. Here the CDR3 DNA reads TGCAGTGCTAGTACGGGGTATAATTCACCCCTCCACTTT.